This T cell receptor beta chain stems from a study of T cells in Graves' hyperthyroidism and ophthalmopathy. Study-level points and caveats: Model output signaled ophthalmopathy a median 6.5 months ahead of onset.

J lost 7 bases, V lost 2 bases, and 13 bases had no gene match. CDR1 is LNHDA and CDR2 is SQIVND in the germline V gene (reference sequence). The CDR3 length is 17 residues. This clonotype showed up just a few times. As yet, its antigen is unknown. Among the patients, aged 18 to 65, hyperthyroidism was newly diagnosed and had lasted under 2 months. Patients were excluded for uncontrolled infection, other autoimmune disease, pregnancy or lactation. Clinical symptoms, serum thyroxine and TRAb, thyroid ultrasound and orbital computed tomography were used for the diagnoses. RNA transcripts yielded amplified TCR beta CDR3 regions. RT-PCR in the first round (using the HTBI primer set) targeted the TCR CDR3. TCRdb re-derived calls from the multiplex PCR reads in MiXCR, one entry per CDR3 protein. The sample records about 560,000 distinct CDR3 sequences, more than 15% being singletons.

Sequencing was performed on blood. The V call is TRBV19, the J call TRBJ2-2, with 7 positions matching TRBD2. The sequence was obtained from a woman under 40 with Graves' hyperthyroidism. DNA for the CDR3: TGTGCCAGTAGTATACTGGTCTTGGGACTAAAGGTCGGGGAGCTGTTTTTT. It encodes CASSILVLGLKVGELFF.